This entry lists 25 T cell receptor beta chains sequenced from one sample in a study of blood T cell repertoires in COVID-19. Generated by immunoSEQ multiplex PCR, the TCRdb table keeps only in-frame clones and is missing some. The sample consists of about 380,000 clones, about 88% of them appearing once. The source material was PBMCs or T cells enriched from blood (not recorded which). The source is a woman in her twenties or thirties who had recovered from COVID-19.

The CDR3 coding sequence is TGTGCCAGCAGTTTCTATGGACAGGGTGGAGGCTACACCTTC. Its translation is CASSFYGQGGGYTF. This rearrangement joins TRBV27 to TRBJ1-2; TRBD1 matches 8 bases. CDR3 length: 14 residues. Losses at the gene ends were 3 bases for V and 8 bases for J; bases not matched to a gene: 8. CDR1 and CDR2 (germline): MNHEY, SMNVEV (reference sequence).

This chain links TRBV7-6 with TRBJ2-1; 9 nucleotides match TRBD2. The CDR3 totals 15 residues. CDR1 and CDR2 (germline): SGHVS, FNYEAQ. The ends lost 5 bases at V and 7 bases at J; junction bases unmatched: 9. CDR3 sequence: CASSLSSGGRNEQFF. The CDR3 DNA reads as TGTGCCAGCAGCCTCAGTAGCGGGGGAAGGAATGAGCAGTTCTTC.

The V call is TRBV29-1, the J call TRBJ2-5, with D tentatively TRBD2 (6 bases). From germline, CDR1 is SQVTM and CDR2 ANQGSEA. CDR3 length: 14 amino acids. Trimming shortened V by 4 bases and J by 5 bases, and 17 bases separated the two germline ends. The CDR3, as DNA: TGCAGCGTTGGATCCGGGGGATCGGCGGAGACCCAGTACTTC. Translating gives CSVGSGGSAETQYF.

This clone was observed a single time. Different DNA sequences within this sample yield the same CDR3. The genes are TRBV7-9 and TRBJ2-1; TRBD2 might be the D (6 bases). This CDR3 has 15 amino acids. Germline CDR1 is SEHNR and CDR2 is FQNEAQ (reference sequence). V dropped 5 bases and J dropped 0 bases, with 11 bases sitting between them. The CDR3 here is CASSPRGSSYNEQFF. The DNA of the CDR3 is TGTGCCAGCAGCCCACGGGGGAGCTCCTACAATGAGCAGTTCTTC.

V gene TRBV12-5 combines with J gene TRBJ1-2; 7 bases line up with TRBD1. This CDR3 is 16 amino acids long. J was trimmed by 4 bases and V by 1 base; bases with no gene match: 9. CDR1 is LGHNT, CDR2 FRNRAP, per germline. The CDR3 DNA reads as TGTGCTAGTGGTTTGGCCTCCGGGACAGTGGGCTATGGCTACACCTTC. As protein: CASGLASGTVGYGYTF.

This rearrangement joins TRBV4-1 to TRBJ1-2, with no clear D. There are 16 residues in the CDR3. Germline CDR1 is MGHRA and CDR2 is YSYEKL. Trimming took off 1 base at V and 8 bases at J, with 20 bases between the two ends. This CDR3 is CASSQVPSEGSEGYTF. The CDR3 nucleotides are TGCGCCAGCAGCCAAGTCCCATCGGAGGGCAGTGAGGGCTACACCTTC.

This CDR3 is CAISQGTNTEAFF. CDR3 DNA: TGTGCCATCAGCCAGGGAACGAACACTGAAGCTTTCTTT. The chain combines TRBV10-3 with TRBJ1-1, with D possibly matching TRBD1 (5 bases). V was trimmed by 6 bases and J by 1 base, leaving 9 bases between them. The CDR3 totals 13 residues. Per the germline V gene, CDR1 is ENHRY and CDR2 is SYGVKD.

The rearrangement uses TRBV28 and TRBJ2-3; possible D gene TRBD2, 6 bases. CDR3 length: 16 residues. Germline-derived CDR1 and CDR2 are MDHEN and SYDVKM. V shed 6 bases and J shed 0 bases, with 16 bases lying between them. CDR3 sequence reads: CASRSFGSTSTDTQYF. The CDR3 nucleotides are TGTGCCAGCAGGTCCTTCGGGAGCACTAGCACAGATACGCAGTATTTT.

The chain couples TRBV9 to TRBJ1-1, with D tentatively TRBD1 (6 bases). The V end was cut by 2 bases, the J end by 5 bases, with 10 bases between. Germline loops: CDR1 SGDLS, CDR2 YYNGEE. The CDR3 sequence is 13 residues long. The CDR3: CASSVAGETEAFF. Here the CDR3 DNA reads TGTGCCAGCAGCGTTGCAGGGGAGACTGAAGCTTTCTTT.

The chain is built from TRBV7-9 and TRBJ2-1; D ambiguous. CDR1 is SEHNR and CDR2 is FQNEAQ in the germline V gene (reference sequence). The germline V and J ends were trimmed by 6 bases and 4 bases, with 10 bases remaining between them. The CDR3 sequence is 13 residues long. CDR3 loop: CASSWAEYNEQFF. The CDR3 DNA reads TGTGCCAGCAGTTGGGCAGAGTACAATGAGCAGTTCTTC.

This chain uses TRBV6-5 with TRBJ2-1; tentative D call: TRBD2 (6 bases). The V gene lost 6 bases and the J gene lost 4 bases, with 10 bases spanning the gap. This CDR3 has 13 residues. Germline V lookup: CDR1 MNHEY, CDR2 SVGAGI. The chain's CDR3 is CASRRGLYNEQFF. The CDR3, as DNA: TGTGCCAGCAGGCGCGGACTATACAATGAGCAGTTCTTC.

The chain uses TRBV19 and TRBJ1-4, with TRBD1 as a possible D gene (6 bases). Deletions cut 4 bases from V and 8 bases from J, with 20 bases between. Germline CDR1 reads LNHDA; CDR2 reads SQIVND (reference sequence). This CDR3 has 16 residues. DNA for the CDR3: TGTGCCAGTAGTACCATAATAGGACAGTATGGGGAAAAACTGTTTTTT. Translating it yields CASSTIIGQYGEKLFF. Looking up the rest from reference TRBV19 and TRBJ1-4 gives the full variable domain: DGGITQSPKYLFRKEGQNVTLSCEQNLNHDAMYWYRQDPGQGLRLIYYSQIVNDFQKGDIAEGYSVSREKKESFPLTVTSAQKNPTAFYLCASSTIIGQYGEKLFFGSGTQLSVL.

The chain links TRBV27 to TRBJ2-1; 12 bases line up with TRBD2. The J segment lost 4 bases and the V segment lost 5 bases, leaving 18 bases of the junction unmatched. Germline V gene data show CDR1 as MNHEY and CDR2 as SMNVEV (reference sequence). The CDR3 loop spans 20 amino acids. CDR3 coding DNA: TGTGCCAGCAGTCCACAGTTCCCCCCCACTAGCGGGGGGTCGTACAATGAGCAGTTCTTC. It specifies CASSPQFPPTSGGSYNEQFF.

CDR3 sequence: CASSPGRDSPYEQYF. Here the CDR3 DNA reads TGCGCCAGCAGCCCCGGGCGGGACAGCCCCTACGAGCAGTACTTC. V and J are TRBV5-1 and TRBJ2-7; maybe TRBD1 (7 bases). V was clipped by 4 bases and J by 2 bases, with 16 bases between them. The CDR3 consists of 15 residues. Germline V gives CDR1 SGHRS, CDR2 YFSETQ.

In its sample, this clone was seen a few times. The chain combines TRBV5-1 with TRBJ1-4; D is possibly TRBD1 (5 bases). CDR1 and CDR2 from the germline V gene are SGHRS and YFSETQ. The CDR3 runs to 15 residues. The V end lost 4 bases, the J end lost 7 bases, and 17 bases lay between the germline ends. CDR3 sequence: CASSPRDLMPEKLFF. The CDR3 DNA reads as TGCGCCAGCAGCCCCCGGGACTTAATGCCTGAAAAACTGTTTTTT.

This chain uses TRBV19 with TRBJ2-1; TRBD2 agrees at 13 bases. CDR1 is LNHDA, CDR2 SQIVND, per germline (reference sequence). The length of the CDR3 is 15 residues. Trimming cost V 5 bases and J 9 bases; bases outside gene matches: 7. The CDR3 reads CASSLGLAGATEQFF. Here the CDR3 DNA reads TGTGCCAGTAGTCTCGGACTAGCGGGGGCTACTGAGCAGTTCTTC.

V usage is TRBV3-1 (or the pseudogene TRBV3-2) and J usage is TRBJ1-2; no clear D gene. V was shortened by 4 bases and J by 0 bases, with 9 bases between the two germline ends. CDR3 length: 14 amino acids. In germline, CDR1 is LGHDT, CDR2 YNNKEL (reference sequence). This chain's CDR3 is CASSRTTANYGYTF. The CDR3 region has the DNA TGTGCCAGCAGCCGGACTACAGCTAACTATGGCTACACCTTC.

The chain employs TRBV14 and TRBJ1-3, with D tentatively TRBD1 (6 bases). The germline V gene has CDR1 SGHDN and CDR2 FVKESK. The V end lost 2 bases, the J end lost 1 base, and 9 bases lay between the germline ends. The CDR3 loop spans 15 amino acids. The CDR3 region has the DNA TGTGCCAGCAGCCAAACAGGGATTTCTGGAAACACCATATATTTT. Translating it yields CASSQTGISGNTIYF.

This clone has just one count. The chain employs TRBV9 and TRBJ2-1; D ambiguous. V lost 2 bases to trimming and J lost 6 bases, with 6 bases between them. CDR1 and CDR2 from the germline V gene are SGDLS and YYNGEE. The CDR3 sequence is 12 residues long. CDR3 bases: TGTGCCAGCAGCGTTAGTGTCAATGAGCAGTTCTTC. It translates to CASSVSVNEQFF.

This rearrangement joins TRBV3-1 (or the pseudogene TRBV3-2) to TRBJ2-3, with TRBD2 identical over 9 bases. In germline, CDR1 is LGHDT, CDR2 YNNKEL (reference sequence). Trimming removed 2 bases from V and 6 bases from J; junction bases left unmatched: 6. The CDR3 totals 15 residues. In nucleotides, the CDR3 is TGTGCCAGCAGCCAACCAGAGCGGGGGGATGATACGCAGTATTTT. Its protein is CASSQPERGDDTQYF.

The chain joins TRBV30 to TRBJ1-6; unclear D gene. This CDR3 has 13 residues. The germline gives CDR1 GTSNPN, CDR2 SVGIG (reference sequence). Trimming removed 8 bases from V and 6 bases from J, with 14 bases in between. As DNA, the CDR3 is TGTGCCGGAACGGCGGGGTTTAATTCACCCCTCCACTTT. It codes for CAGTAGFNSPLHF.

The V gene is TRBV28, the J gene TRBJ1-1, with no clear D. Trimming left V 1 base short and J 4 bases short, with 10 bases between. The germline V gene encodes CDR1 MDHEN and CDR2 SYDVKM. The CDR3 is 14 amino acids. The CDR3 DNA sequence: TGTGCCAGCAGTTTATCAATCGCGGTCACTGAAGCTTTCTTT. Translating gives CASSLSIAVTEAFF.

This sequence joins TRBV28 and TRBJ2-7, with 11 bases matching TRBD1. Trimming removed 6 bases from V and 6 bases from J; junction bases left unmatched: 4. CDR1 MDHEN and CDR2 SYDVKM come from the germline V gene. The CDR3 has 13 amino acids. The CDR3 loop reads CASRLGTGGEQYF. CDR3 DNA sequence: TGTGCCAGCAGACTCGGGACAGGGGGCGAGCAGTACTTC.

The sample holds a few counts of this clone. The chain carries TRBV5-4 and TRBJ2-3; 13 positions match TRBD2. Germline assignment: CDR1 SGHNT and CDR2 YYREEE (reference sequence). There are 15 residues in the CDR3. The V gene end was trimmed by 0 bases and the J gene end by 6 bases; junction bases not matched to a gene: 1. The CDR3 sequence: CASSLGLAGGDTQYF. The DNA for the CDR3 is TGTGCCAGCAGCTTGGGACTAGCGGGGGGCGATACGCAGTATTTT.

The CDR3 sequence is CASSLGLAGGAGETQYF. DNA of the CDR3: TGTGCCAGCAGCTTAGGGCTAGCGGGGGGTGCCGGGGAGACCCAGTACTTC. This chain connects TRBV7-3 to TRBJ2-5; 11 bases align to TRBD2. The CDR3 loop spans 17 amino acids. CDR1 is SGHTA and CDR2 is FQGTGA in the germline V gene. J was trimmed by 5 bases and V by 2 bases; bases with no gene match: 10.